The 7 T cell receptor beta chains below were found in one sample sequenced in a study of chemoradiotherapy in HPV16-positive cancers. Only in-frame clones appear in the TCRdb table, and some are missing; sequencing was by immunoSEQ multiplex PCR. The profile shows some 25,000 clones, 94% of them singletons. This material was collected from a patient who underwent chemoradiotherapy. The source of these receptors is a human donor with HPV-associated anogenital cancer.

In this sample, this clone turned up once. The V gene is TRBV28, the J gene TRBJ1-1; D is uncertain. V was trimmed by 0 bases and J by 6 bases, leaving 8 bases between them. The CDR3 is made up of 13 amino acids. CDR1 and CDR2 (germline): MDHEN, SYDVKM. The CDR3 DNA reads TGTGCCAGCAGTTTATGGAAAGGATCTGAAGCTTTCTTT. Translating it yields CASSLWKGSEAFF.

The chain couples TRBV9 to TRBJ1-2; the D gene is possibly TRBD1 (6 bases). Germline assignment: CDR1 SGDLS and CDR2 YYNGEE. This CDR3 is built from 13 residues. The V end was cut by 4 bases, the J end by 3 bases, with 10 bases between. CDR3 in amino acids: CASSKQGDYGYTF. DNA of the CDR3: TGTGCCAGCAGCAAACAGGGAGACTATGGCTACACCTTC.

This chain joins TRBV19 and TRBJ2-3, with 12 bases lining up with TRBD2. The J segment lost 2 bases and the V segment lost 4 bases, leaving 7 bases of the junction unmatched. The CDR3 has 17 residues. The germline CDR1 and CDR2 sequences are LNHDA and SQIVND (reference sequence). In DNA form, the CDR3 reads TGTGCCAGTAGTACCCCCGGACTAGCGGGGATCACAGATACGCAGTATTTT. Its protein product is CASSTPGLAGITDTQYF.

This clone was counted a single time. The genes are TRBV11-2 and TRBJ1-1; no firm D call. V shed 1 base and J shed 4 bases, with 7 bases lying between them. CDR1 and CDR2 from the germline V gene are SGHAT and FQNNGV. The CDR3 contains 13 residues. In DNA, the CDR3 is TGTGCCAGCAGCTTAGGCCCCCGCACTGAAGCTTTCTTT. Residues: CASSLGPRTEAFF.

This chain uses TRBV18 with TRBJ1-4, with no clear D. Germline assignment: CDR1 KGHSH and CDR2 LQKENI. CDR3 size: 15 residues. The V and J ends lost 7 bases and 0 bases respectively, with 12 bases between them. CDR3 DNA sequence: TGTGCCAGCTGCCCGACGGCCGCAACTAATGAAAAACTGTTTTTT. Its translation is CASCPTAATNEKLFF.

The rearrangement uses TRBV25-1 and TRBJ2-3, with 9 bases fitting TRBD1. The V gene end was trimmed by 4 bases and the J gene end by 5 bases; junction bases not matched to a gene: 1. Per the germline V gene, CDR1 is MGHDK and CDR2 is SYGVNS. This CDR3 contains 13 residues. CDR3: CASSVDRGDTQYF. Here the CDR3 DNA reads TGTGCCAGCAGTGTGGACAGGGGAGATACGCAGTATTTT. Full variable domain (missing parts from reference TRBV25-1 and TRBJ2-3): EADIYQTPRYLVIGTGKKITLECSQTMGHDKMYWYQQDPGMELHLIHYSYGVNSTEKGDLSSESTVSRIRTEHFPLTLESARPSHTSQYLCASSVDRGDTQYFGPGTRLTVL.

The chain joins TRBV7-9 to TRBJ1-5; weak D call: TRBD1 (6 bases). Trimming shortened V by 2 bases and J by 3 bases, and 11 bases separated the two germline ends. This CDR3 is 15 amino acids long. Looked up from germline, CDR1 is SEHNR and CDR2 is FQNEAQ (reference sequence). DNA of the CDR3: TGTGCCAGCAGCTTAACTGGACAGATCAATCAGCCCCAGCATTTT. It specifies CASSLTGQINQPQHF.